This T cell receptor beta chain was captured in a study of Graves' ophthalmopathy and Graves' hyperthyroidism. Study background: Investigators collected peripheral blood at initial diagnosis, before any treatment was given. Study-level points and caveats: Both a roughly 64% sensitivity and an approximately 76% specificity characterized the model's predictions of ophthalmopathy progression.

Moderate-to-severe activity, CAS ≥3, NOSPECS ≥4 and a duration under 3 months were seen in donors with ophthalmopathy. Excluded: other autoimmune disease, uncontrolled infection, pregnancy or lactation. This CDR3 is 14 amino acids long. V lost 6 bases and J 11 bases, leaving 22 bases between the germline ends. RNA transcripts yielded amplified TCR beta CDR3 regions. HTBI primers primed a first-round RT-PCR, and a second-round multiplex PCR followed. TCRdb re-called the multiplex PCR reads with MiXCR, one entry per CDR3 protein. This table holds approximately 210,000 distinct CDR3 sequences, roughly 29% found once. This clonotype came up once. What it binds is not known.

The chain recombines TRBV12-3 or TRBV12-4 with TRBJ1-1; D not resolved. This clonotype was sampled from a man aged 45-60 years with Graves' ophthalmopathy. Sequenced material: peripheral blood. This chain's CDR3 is CASSYTPTDLKAFF. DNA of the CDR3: TGTGCCAGCAGCTATACCCCGACGGACCTGAAGGCTTTCTTT.